This T cell receptor (beta chain) came from a study of Graves' ophthalmopathy and Graves' hyperthyroidism. The sample holds many counts of this clonotype. Germline V gene sequence: CDR1 SQVTM, CDR2 ANQGSEA. This CDR3 is built from 13 residues. V lost 4 bases, J lost 6 bases, and 7 bases stayed unmatched. Amplification of the TCR beta CDR3 regions used RNA transcripts (as template). In the first round, RT-PCR was carried out with HTBI primers, and a multiplex PCR formed the second round. TCRdb reprocessed the multiplex PCR reads via MiXCR and lists one record per CDR3 protein. The sample includes over 500,000 distinct CDR3 sequences, roughly 20% of them seen just once.

The rearrangement uses TRBV29-1 and TRBJ2-7; 9 bases are a match to TRBD2. Material for sequencing was peripheral blood. The TCR was taken from a woman aged 18-29 years with stable Graves' hyperthyroidism. Some clones in this sample may be carry-over from other donors' samples. The CDR3 DNA is TGCAGCGTTGTGCGGCTAGCGGGACCCGAGCAGTACTTC. Its translation is CSVVRLAGPEQYF.